The entry below gives a single T cell receptor (beta chain) sequence along with its context. Its matching antigen is unknown. Clones were sequenced by immunoSEQ multiplex PCR, and TCRdb holds only the in-frame ones, with some missing. The sample has 95,000 to 150,000 clones; around 89% are singletons. This CDR3 has 14 amino acids. V was trimmed by 4 bases and J by 4 bases, leaving 11 bases between them. Germline V gene data show CDR1 as WSHSY and CDR2 as SAAADI. The sample is drawn from a study of OX40 agonist ivuxolimab in advanced cancers. Across the study: Partial responses were seen in three patients, one with hepatocellular carcinoma and two with cutaneous melanoma.

Study observations and caveats: Circulating CD4+ and CD8+ T cells showed clonal expansion by week 6 at 0.1 to 3.0 mg/kg.

The TCR originated in an adult with an advanced solid tumor such as melanoma, head and neck, liver or kidney cancer. This specimen was CD4+ or CD8+ T cells sorted from blood, taken in a trial of the OX40 agonist ivuxolimab. The V gene is TRBV10-2, the J gene TRBJ2-1; no firm D call. The CDR3 protein is CASSAPWIYNEQFF. The CDR3 DNA sequence: TGCGCCAGCAGTGCGCCCTGGATTTACAATGAGCAGTTCTTC.